Below, 27 T cell receptor beta chains from the same sample are listed, as sequenced in a study of T cell changes during pregnancy in multiple sclerosis. Profiling relied on immunoSEQ multiplex PCR, and the TCRdb table lists in-frame clones only, not all of them. The sample gives 79,000 or so clones, 80% to 95% of which show up once; about 1.8% is in the top ten. This specimen was peripheral blood, taken in the first trimester of pregnancy. The origin of the receptors is a female donor in good health, enrolled as a control in a pregnancy study.

The V call is TRBV27, the J call TRBJ2-5, with D maybe TRBD2 (5 bases). Per the germline V gene, CDR1 is MNHEY and CDR2 is SMNVEV (reference sequence). Trimming left V 5 bases short and J 5 bases short, with 15 bases between. This CDR3 is 14 amino acids long. DNA for the CDR3: TGTGCCAGCAGTGAACTAGGTTATCGCGAGACCCAGTACTTC. Residues: CASSELGYRETQYF.

The J gene is TRBJ1-5, the V gene TRBV6-4, with D hard to call. This CDR3 comprises 21 residues. V was cut by 1 base and J by 0 bases, with 25 bases left in between. Germline V gene sequence: CDR1 MRHNA, CDR2 SNTAGT. CDR3 in amino acids: CASSDYLPLGAAYNSNQPQHF. As DNA, the CDR3 is TGTGCCAGCAGTGACTACCTACCACTGGGCGCTGCATATAATAGCAATCAGCCCCAGCATTTT.

This chain uses TRBV28 with TRBJ2-1; D possibly corresponds to TRBD2 (6 bases). Germline assignment: CDR1 MDHEN and CDR2 SYDVKM. The V end lost 4 bases, the J end lost 2 bases, and 9 bases lay between the germline ends. The CDR3 runs to 14 residues. The CDR3 bases are TGTGCCAGCAGTTCCGGACTAACCTACAATGAGCAGTTCTTC. This gives the protein CASSSGLTYNEQFF.

J is TRBJ1-2 and V is TRBV4-2, with a possible D match to TRBD1 (5 bases). The CDR3 covers 14 residues. Germline CDR1 reads LGHNA; CDR2 reads YNFKEQ. Trimming stripped 7 bases from V and 6 bases from J, with 18 bases between. The CDR3 loop reads CASTKGWEGDGYTF. CDR3 DNA sequence: TGTGCCAGCACCAAGGGGTGGGAAGGGGATGGCTACACCTTC.

The rearrangement links TRBV28 to TRBJ1-5, with D unresolved. From germline, CDR1 is MDHEN and CDR2 SYDVKM. V lost 3 bases, J lost 5 bases, and 11 bases lay in between. This CDR3 is 14 amino acids long. The CDR3 here is CASSFRTPHQPQHF. The DNA for the CDR3 is TGTGCCAGCAGTTTTAGAACCCCGCATCAGCCCCAGCATTTT.

The rearrangement uses TRBV5-4 and TRBJ2-6; TRBD2 is a possible D gene (6 bases). V was clipped by 5 bases and J by 2 bases, with 11 bases between them. Germline V gives CDR1 SGHNT, CDR2 YYREEE (reference sequence). This CDR3 is built from 15 residues. CDR3 amino acids: CASRNAGTGANVLTF. The CDR3 DNA is TGTGCCAGCAGAAATGCGGGAACTGGGGCCAACGTCCTGACTTTC.

The rearrangement links TRBV28 to TRBJ2-7; 9 positions agree with TRBD1. Germline-derived CDR1 and CDR2 are MDHEN and SYDVKM. J gave up 4 bases and V 4 bases, and 2 bases lay outside the gene matches. This CDR3 region has 13 residues. The CDR3 sequence is CASSSGQGYEQYF. CDR3 coding DNA: TGTGCCAGCAGTTCCGGACAGGGGTACGAGCAGTACTTC.

The J gene is TRBJ1-4, the V gene TRBV7-8, with D possibly being TRBD1 (6 bases). The CDR3 has 14 amino acids. V lost 5 bases and J 10 bases, leaving 17 bases between the germline ends. CDR1 is SGHVS and CDR2 is FQNEAQ in the germline V gene. In nucleotides, the CDR3 is TGTGCCAGCAGCCCCAGGGGCCGGGATGGAAAACTGTTTTTT. This codes for CASSPRGRDGKLFF.

V and J are TRBV7-9 and TRBJ1-2; a possible D gene is TRBD1 (5 bases). The CDR3 totals 14 residues. With 6 bases removed from V and 2 bases from J, the gap between germline ends came to 13 bases. Germline V gene sequence: CDR1 SEHNR, CDR2 FQNEAQ (reference sequence). CDR3 sequence reads: CASSSPTVNYGYTF. In DNA, the CDR3 is TGTGCCAGCAGTTCCCCGACAGTCAACTATGGCTACACCTTC.

The rearrangement links TRBV27 to TRBJ1-2; no reliable D call. CDR1 MNHEY and CDR2 SMNVEV come from the germline V gene (reference sequence). The CDR3 length is 14 residues. V shed 3 bases and J shed 8 bases, with 16 bases lying between them. The CDR3 DNA follows: TGTGCCAGCAGTTTCGGGGATCGGGCCGGGGGCTACACCTTC. Translated, it gives CASSFGDRAGGYTF.

The rearrangement joins TRBV7-6 to TRBJ1-6; D perhaps matches TRBD1 (5 bases). The V end was cut by 7 bases, the J end by 5 bases, with 12 bases between. Germline lookup yields CDR1 SGHVS and CDR2 FNYEAQ. The CDR3 loop spans 14 amino acids. The CDR3 reads CASTKQVDNSPLHF. CDR3 nucleotide sequence: TGTGCCAGCACCAAACAGGTTGATAATTCACCCCTCCACTTT.

The chain links TRBV7-2 to TRBJ2-1, with 9 bases aligning to TRBD2. V lost 5 bases, J lost 8 bases, and 4 bases stayed unmatched. CDR1 and CDR2 (germline): SGHTA, FQGNSA. The CDR3 runs 13 residues. CDR3 sequence: CASSGRGGHEQFF. The CDR3 region has the DNA TGTGCCAGCAGCGGGCGGGGGGGCCATGAGCAGTTCTTC.

The chain couples TRBV27 to TRBJ2-7; tentatively, D is TRBD1 (8 bases). V shed 6 bases and J shed 4 bases, with 31 bases lying between them. The germline gives CDR1 MNHEY, CDR2 SMNVEV (reference sequence). The CDR3 loop spans 19 amino acids. This chain's CDR3 is CASRSQGGNTLGGAYEQYF. Here the CDR3 DNA reads TGTGCCAGCAGGTCACAGGGGGGGAACACACTGGGTGGGGCGTACGAGCAGTACTTC.

The rearrangement joins TRBV28 to TRBJ1-5; D remains unclear. Germline V gene lookup returns CDR1 MDHEN and CDR2 SYDVKM. The CDR3 is made up of 14 amino acids. Trimming removed 5 bases at V and 4 bases at J, with 12 bases between. The CDR3 sequence is CASSRTPGNQPQHF. CDR3 bases: TGTGCCAGCAGTCGAACCCCGGGGAATCAGCCCCAGCATTTT.

This clone was seen a single time. The chain uses TRBV7-6 and TRBJ2-3; TRBD2 agrees at 7 bases. With 0 bases clipped from V and 1 base from J, the junction kept 4 bases outside the gene matches. The CDR3 contains 16 residues. The germline gives CDR1 SGHVS, CDR2 FNYEAQ. CDR3 in DNA: TGTGCCAGCAGCTTAGCGGGGGGGGGAGGCACAGATACGCAGTATTTT. It codes for CASSLAGGGGTDTQYF. Using reference TRBV7-6 and TRBJ2-3 for the parts outside the CDR3, the full variable domain is GAGVSQSPRYKVTKRGQDVALRCDPISGHVSLYWYRQALGQGPEFLTYFNYEAQQDKSGLPNDRFSAERPEGSISTLTIQRTEQRDSAMYRCASSLAGGGGTDTQYFGPGTRLTVL.

The chain couples TRBV18 to TRBJ2-3; TRBD1 matches at 11 bases. Germline V CDR1 and CDR2: KGHSH, LQKENI. This CDR3 contains 18 residues. V lost 4 bases, J lost 3 bases, and 12 bases stayed unmatched. CDR3 sequence (DNA): TGTGCCAGCTCACACCGATCCTCCGGGACAGGGGGGACAGATACGCAGTATTTT. Residues: CASSHRSSGTGGTDTQYF.

The V call is TRBV15, the J call TRBJ2-5; 8 bases match TRBD1. This CDR3 is built from 16 residues. J lost 5 bases, V lost 4 bases, and 12 bases had no gene match. Germline V gene data show CDR1 as LNHNV and CDR2 as YYDKDF (reference sequence). CDR3 in DNA: TGTGCCACCAGCACCCCCGCGACAGGGGAACGTGAGACCCAGTACTTC. Translation: CATSTPATGERETQYF.

The CDR3 loop reads CASSPRILSTDTQYF. CDR3 DNA: TGTGCCAGCAGTCCGCGAATCCTAAGCACAGATACGCAGTATTTT. The chain combines TRBV28 with TRBJ2-3; no clear D. Trimming shortened V by 5 bases and J by 0 bases, and 12 bases separated the two germline ends. The CDR3 contains 15 residues. Germline V gene lookup returns CDR1 MDHEN and CDR2 SYDVKM.

V is TRBV28 and J is TRBJ1-6; the match to TRBD1 covers 10 bases. With V trimmed by 6 bases and J by 4 bases, 9 bases remained unmatched. CDR1 and CDR2 from the germline V gene are MDHEN and SYDVKM. The CDR3 length is 17 residues. The chain's CDR3 is CASRQKRDRGYNSPLHF. The CDR3 region has the DNA TGTGCCAGCAGACAAAAGCGGGACAGGGGTTATAATTCACCCCTCCACTTT. Together with reference TRBV28 and TRBJ1-6, the CDR3 gives the full variable domain: DVKVTQSSRYLVKRTGEKVFLECVQDMDHENMFWYRQDPGLGLRLIYFSYDVKMKEKGDIPEGYSVSREKKERFSLILESASTNQTSMYLCASRQKRDRGYNSPLHFGNGTRLTVT.

The chain recombines TRBV5-4 with TRBJ2-1; 8 bases are a match to TRBD2. V lost 4 bases, J lost 3 bases, and 6 bases stayed unmatched. Germline V gene sequence: CDR1 SGHNT, CDR2 YYREEE (reference sequence). The CDR3 is 15 amino acids. The CDR3 loop is CASSLTSGSYNEQFF. CDR3 sequence (DNA): TGTGCCAGCAGCCTAACTAGCGGAAGCTACAATGAGCAGTTCTTC.

The CDR3 coding sequence is TGTGCCAGCAGCTTATTGGAACCCAGGGGGCGGGATGGCTACACCTTC. Amino acid sequence: CASSLLEPRGRDGYTF. This rearrangement joins TRBV11-2 to TRBJ1-2, with 8 bases lining up with TRBD1. V lost 2 bases to trimming and J lost 6 bases; unmatched junction nucleotides: 11. This CDR3 has 16 residues. CDR1 is SGHAT, CDR2 FQNNGV, per germline.

This chain uses TRBV11-2 with TRBJ2-5; TRBD2 agrees at 9 bases. Germline CDR1 reads SGHAT; CDR2 reads FQNNGV. The CDR3 extends over 16 amino acids. Unmatched junction bases numbered 12, after V lost 5 bases and J lost 5 bases. This CDR3 reads CASSTAGGGRRETQYF. Written as DNA, the CDR3 is TGTGCCAGCAGCACTGCGGGGGGGGGACGTCGGGAGACCCAGTACTTC.

The chain couples TRBV4-2 to TRBJ1-3; no clear D. V lost 5 bases and J lost 0, with 17 bases in between. The CDR3 totals 17 residues. Per germline, CDR1 LGHNA and CDR2 YNFKEQ. The CDR3 loop reads CASSLSQAANSGNTIYF. The DNA of the CDR3 is TGTGCCAGCAGCTTAAGTCAGGCCGCGAACTCTGGAAACACCATATATTTT.

The chain links TRBV7-9 to TRBJ1-4, with TRBD1 matching 7 bases. Trimming at V came to 0 bases and at J to 0 bases, leaving 7 bases not matched to a gene. Germline CDR1 and CDR2: SEHNR and FQNEAQ (reference sequence). This CDR3 region has 18 residues. The CDR3 loop reads CASSLARDSLSTNEKLFF. The CDR3 DNA is TGTGCCAGCAGCTTAGCCCGGGACAGTCTATCAACTAATGAAAAACTGTTTTTT.

The V call is TRBV6-1, the J call TRBJ1-2, with 9 bases aligning to TRBD1. Germline V gene lookup returns CDR1 MNHNS and CDR2 SASEGT. The V segment lost 6 bases and the J segment 3 bases; nucleotides outside the gene matches: 5. This CDR3 spans 14 amino acids. The CDR3 spells CASRGQGSYYGYTF. The DNA for the CDR3 is TGTGCCAGCAGAGGACAGGGGTCCTACTATGGCTACACCTTC.

Here the CDR3 DNA reads TGTGCCAGCAGTTTCACCCCCGGGACAGGGGCCTACGAGCAGTACTTC. It encodes CASSFTPGTGAYEQYF. The V call is TRBV28, the J call TRBJ2-7; 10 bases map to TRBD1. This CDR3 spans 16 amino acids. Germline V gene data show CDR1 as MDHEN and CDR2 as SYDVKM. J lost 2 bases, V lost 3 bases, and 7 bases had no gene match.

The V gene is TRBV7-9, the J gene TRBJ2-5; 12 bases match TRBD2. The CDR3 runs to 17 residues. V trimming: 3 bases; J trimming: 1 base; junction bases outside the gene matches: 6. From germline, CDR1 is SEHNR and CDR2 FQNEAQ (reference sequence). For the CDR3, the DNA is TGTGCCAGCAGCTTGGGACAGGGACTAGCGGGCCAAGAGACCCAGTACTTC. Its translation: CASSLGQGLAGQETQYF.